This is a list of T cell receptor beta chains from one sample in a study of cytomegalovirus exposure and HLA in healthy donors. Sequencing used immunoSEQ multiplex PCR; TCRdb keeps in-frame clones, though not all of them. Altogether 150,000 to 200,000 clones are present, about 88% being singletons, with the ten largest covering about 2%. Sequences were obtained from PBMCs. The source of these receptors is a man younger than 30 in good health and CMV-seropositive. CDR3s include the opening cysteine and the closing phenylalanine or tryptophan. A D gene is named only where the DNA matches it firmly. Part of the rows lack a size; the others show once, few, many or a class for expanded clones.

abundance,d_gene,j_gene,v_gene,CDR3aa,CDR3nt
NA,TRBD1,TRBJ1-2,TRBV5-6,CASSPRTGYGYTF,TGTGCCAGCAGCCCAAGGACAGGGTATGGCTACACCTTC
NA,TRBD1,TRBJ1-3,TRBV6-1,CASPSGGNLYF,TGTGCCAGCCCTTCAGGGGGAAACTTATATTTT
NA,NA,TRBJ2-5,TRBV10-3,CAISDLTGQETQYF,TGTGCCATCAGTGACCTGACAGGACAAGAGACCCAGTACTTC
NA,TRBD1,TRBJ1-1,TRBV18,CASSPTGQGLNTEAFF,TGTGCCAGCTCACCTACAGGACAGGGATTAAACACTGAAGCTTTCTTT
NA,TRBD1,TRBJ1-2,TRBV6-5,CASSYEGQGGGYTF,TGTGCCAGCAGTTATGAGGGACAGGGTGGCGGCTACACCTTC
NA,NA,TRBJ2-5,TRBV6-5,CASSLDFFSETQYF,TGTGCCAGCAGTTTGGACTTCTTTTCAGAGACCCAGTACTTC
NA,NA,TRBJ1-1,TRBV11-1,CASSLLGGLAGTEAFF,TGTGCCAGCAGCTTATTGGGAGGACTGGCAGGGACTGAAGCTTTCTTT
NA,NA,TRBJ2-6,TRBV7-2,CASSLSMAGAISGANVLTF,TGTGCCAGCAGCTTATCAATGGCAGGGGCTATCTCTGGGGCCAACGTCCTGACTTTC
once,TRBD2,TRBJ2-5,TRBV7-2,CASSPRTSGDRWETQYF,TGTGCCAGCAGCCCAAGGACTAGCGGGGACAGATGGGAGACCCAGTACTTC
NA,NA,TRBJ1-2,TRBV19,CASSLQAGGYGYTF,TGTGCCAGTAGTCTACAAGCAGGAGGTTATGGCTACACCTTC
NA,NA,TRBJ1-5,TRBV27,CASSFAGRLGNQPQHF,TGTGCCAGCAGTTTTGCCGGGAGGTTGGGCAATCAGCCCCAGCATTTT
NA,TRBD2,TRBJ2-5,TRBV27,CASQKAAGGPPGETQYF,TGTGCCAGCCAAAAGGCTGCGGGGGGCCCCCCGGGGGAGACCCAGTACTTC
once,NA,TRBJ2-3,TRBV9,CASSPARGVDTQYF,TGTGCCAGCAGCCCGGCTAGGGGTGTGGATACGCAGTATTTT
NA,NA,TRBJ2-5,TRBV19,CASSMSGVQETQYF,TGTGCCAGTAGTATGTCAGGGGTCCAAGAGACCCAGTACTTC
NA,TRBD1,TRBJ1-2,TRBV29-1,CSVETGGTGGEDTF,TGCAGCGTTGAAACAGGGGGGACAGGGGGTGAAGACACCTTC
NA,NA,TRBJ1-1,TRBV15,CATSSMPGVATEAFF,TGTGCCACCAGCTCAATGCCCGGGGTTGCGACTGAAGCTTTCTTT
NA,TRBD1,TRBJ2-7,TRBV5-6,CASTWGQVEGEQYF,TGTGCCAGCACCTGGGGACAGGTCGAAGGCGAGCAGTACTTC
NA,TRBD1,TRBJ1-2,TRBV29-1,CSVGGQDYGYTF,TGCAGCGTTGGAGGACAGGACTATGGCTACACCTTC
NA,NA,TRBJ2-2,TRBV2,CASSARGGGRNTGELFF,TGTGCCAGCAGCGCCCGGGGTGGGGGGAGAAACACCGGGGAGCTGTTTTTT
NA,TRBD2,TRBJ2-7,TRBV5-4,CASSRGTSGGRPYEQYF,TGTGCCAGCAGCAGAGGGACTAGCGGGGGGAGGCCTTACGAGCAGTACTTC
NA,TRBD1,TRBJ2-5,TRBV7-9,CASSLDRAETQYF,TGTGCCAGCAGCTTGGACAGGGCAGAGACCCAGTACTTC
NA,TRBD1,TRBJ1-3,TRBV9,CASSGRQGFSGNTIYF,TGTGCCAGCAGCGGGAGACAGGGCTTCTCTGGAAACACCATATATTTT
NA,NA,TRBJ1-6,TRBV18,CASSPDTGLSNSPLHF,TGTGCCAGCTCACCCGATACAGGGCTAAGTAATTCACCCCTCCACTTT
NA,TRBD2,TRBJ2-5,TRBV9,CASSVSGGAIRETQYF,TGTGCCAGCAGCGTTAGCGGGGGGGCGATTAGGGAGACCCAGTACTTC
NA,NA,TRBJ2-7,TRBV11-1,CASSLQQGEQYF,TGTGCCAGCAGCCTTCAACAGGGCGAGCAGTACTTC
few,NA,TRBJ2-7,TRBV11-2,CASSLPRGWEQYF,TGTGCCAGCAGCCTCCCCCGGGGGTGGGAGCAGTACTTC
few,TRBD1,TRBJ2-2,TRBV10-3,CAISDFGTVNTGELFF,TGTGCCATCAGTGACTTCGGGACAGTGAACACCGGGGAGCTGTTTTTT
NA,NA,TRBJ1-2,TRBV5-6,CASSLAGSWGVANYGYTF,TGTGCCAGCAGCTTGGCCGGGTCCTGGGGGGTGGCTAACTATGGCTACACCTTC
once,NA,TRBJ1-3,TRBV9,CASSVVGSHGNTIYF,TGTGCCAGCAGCGTAGTAGGGAGCCACGGAAACACCATATATTTT
NA,NA,TRBJ1-2,TRBV10-2,CASSENRSDGYTF,TGCGCCAGCAGTGAGAACAGGTCGGATGGCTACACCTTC
NA,TRBD2,TRBJ2-1,TRBV5-1,CASSLEASGVNNEQFF,TGCGCCAGCAGCTTGGAGGCGAGCGGGGTTAACAATGAGCAGTTCTTC
NA,TRBD1,TRBJ1-5,TRBV7-8,CASSPADREQPQHF,TGTGCCAGCAGCCCAGCGGACAGGGAACAGCCCCAGCATTTT
NA,NA,TRBJ1-2,TRBV7-8,CASSLGGAPYGYTF,TGTGCCAGCAGCTTAGGTGGGGCCCCCTATGGCTACACCTTC
NA,NA,TRBJ2-5,TRBV5-1,CASALGLGETQYF,TGCGCCAGCGCATTGGGGCTCGGGGAGACCCAGTACTTC
NA,TRBD1,TRBJ2-5,TRBV11-2,CASSPLDRDQETQYF,TGTGCCAGCAGCCCACTGGACAGGGACCAAGAGACCCAGTACTTC
NA,TRBD1,TRBJ2-7,TRBV7-2,CASSLDRLGVYEQYF,TGTGCCAGCAGCTTGGACAGGCTTGGGGTCTACGAGCAGTACTTC
NA,TRBD2,TRBJ2-2,TRBV7-2,CASSSYLASGGLGELFF,TGTGCCAGCAGCTCCTATTTGGCTAGCGGGGGTTTAGGGGAGCTGTTTTTT
NA,NA,TRBJ1-1,TRBV19,CASSITGMNTEAFF,TGTGCCAGTAGTATAACAGGGATGAACACTGAAGCTTTCTTT
few,TRBD2,TRBJ2-6,TRBV4-3,CASSQDSGAGANGLTF,TGCGCCAGCAGCCAAGATAGCGGGGCCGGGGCCAACGGCCTGACTTTC
NA,TRBD1,TRBJ2-5,TRBV5-6,CASSLGQVVGQETQYF,TGTGCCAGCAGCCTAGGACAGGTCGTCGGCCAAGAGACCCAGTACTTC
NA,NA,TRBJ1-5,TRBV6-8,CASSTGTPYSNQPQHF,TGTGCCAGCAGCACTGGGACACCTTATAGCAATCAGCCCCAGCATTTT
NA,NA,TRBJ2-6,TRBV6-1,CASSGEASGANGLTF,TGTGCCAGCAGTGGAGAGGCCTCTGGGGCCAACGGCCTGACTTTC
NA,TRBD1,TRBJ2-7,TRBV4-1,CASSQDWTGGFGEQYF,TGCGCCAGCAGCCAAGATTGGACAGGGGGCTTCGGCGAGCAGTACTTC
NA,NA,TRBJ2-1,TRBV6-6,CASRKEGISYNEQFF,TGTGCCAGCAGGAAAGAGGGAATCTCCTACAATGAGCAGTTCTTC
NA,NA,TRBJ2-7,TRBV10-3,CAIRPKVGEPTPSYEQYF,TGTGCCATCAGACCGAAGGTCGGGGAGCCGACCCCCTCCTACGAGCAGTACTTC
NA,NA,TRBJ1-1,TRBV6-5,CASRIDSMNTEAFF,TGTGCCAGCAGAATCGACAGCATGAACACTGAAGCTTTCTTT
NA,TRBD1,TRBJ1-6,TRBV18,CASNDRAPGSYNSPLHF,TGTGCCAGTAACGACAGGGCCCCGGGCTCCTATAATTCACCCCTCCACTTT
NA,TRBD1,TRBJ2-7,TRBV7-9,CASSPGQGAYEQYF,TGTGCCAGCAGCCCGGGACAGGGAGCCTACGAGCAGTACTTC
NA,TRBD1,TRBJ1-4,TRBV30,CAWSHGTGNGEKLFF,TGTGCCTGGAGTCACGGGACAGGGAACGGTGAAAAACTGTTTTTT
NA,NA,TRBJ2-5,TRBV19,CASSRWGGMETQYF,TGTGCCAGTAGTAGGTGGGGGGGCATGGAGACCCAGTACTTC
few,NA,TRBJ1-3,TRBV6-6,CASSSVPSGNTIYF,TGTGCCAGCAGTTCAGTACCCTCTGGAAACACCATATATTTT
NA,TRBD2,TRBJ2-5,TRBV6-6,CASSLPTSGGETQYF,TGTGCCAGCAGTTTGCCGACTAGCGGGGGAGAGACCCAGTACTTC
few,TRBD1,TRBJ2-2,TRBV7-8,CASSRGGADTGELFF,TGTGCCAGCAGCCGAGGGGGCGCCGACACCGGGGAGCTGTTTTTT
NA,TRBD1,TRBJ1-2,TRBV19,CASTPQGQGVRGYTF,TGTGCCAGTACCCCCCAGGGACAGGGGGTTCGAGGCTACACCTTC